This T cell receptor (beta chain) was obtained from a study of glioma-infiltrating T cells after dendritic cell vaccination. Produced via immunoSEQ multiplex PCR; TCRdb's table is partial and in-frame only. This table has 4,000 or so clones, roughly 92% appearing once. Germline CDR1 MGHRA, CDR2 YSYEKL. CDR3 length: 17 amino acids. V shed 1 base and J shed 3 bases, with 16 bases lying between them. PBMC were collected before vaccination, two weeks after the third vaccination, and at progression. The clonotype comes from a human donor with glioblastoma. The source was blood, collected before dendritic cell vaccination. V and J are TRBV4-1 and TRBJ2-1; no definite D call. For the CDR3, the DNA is TGCGCCAGCAGCCAAGGCGGCAGACGTTTTGACTACAATGAGCAGTTCTTC. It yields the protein CASSQGGRRFDYNEQFF.